The source of this T cell receptor (beta chain) is a study of cytomegalovirus exposure and HLA in healthy donors. Study-level points and caveats: The availability of immune exposure information extended only to CMV serostatus. In a later analysis, HLA-associated TCR beta chains were more clonally expanded than equally common others. What was likely a sequencing artifact was a cluster of highly shared sequence variants.

With 60 Vbeta and 13 Jbeta primers, the PCR was carried out. Repertoires were generated with immunoSEQ multiplex PCR, while TCRdb's copy carries only in-frame clones and drops some. The data contain roughly 170,000 clones, 77% of them singletons. The germline CDR1 and CDR2 sequences are SGHRS and YFSETQ. There are 13 residues in the CDR3. The J segment lost 4 bases and the V segment lost 4 bases, leaving 4 bases of the junction unmatched. Comments on this clone: Its antigen is undetermined.

Sequencing was performed on PBMCs. This sequence was found in a woman aged 30 to 39 in good health and CMV-seronegative. The chain couples TRBV5-1 to TRBJ2-7, with 8 bases aligning to TRBD1. CDR3 in amino acids: CASSGGQEYEQYF. Written as DNA, the CDR3 is TGCGCCAGCAGCGGGGGACAGGAGTACGAGCAGTACTTC.